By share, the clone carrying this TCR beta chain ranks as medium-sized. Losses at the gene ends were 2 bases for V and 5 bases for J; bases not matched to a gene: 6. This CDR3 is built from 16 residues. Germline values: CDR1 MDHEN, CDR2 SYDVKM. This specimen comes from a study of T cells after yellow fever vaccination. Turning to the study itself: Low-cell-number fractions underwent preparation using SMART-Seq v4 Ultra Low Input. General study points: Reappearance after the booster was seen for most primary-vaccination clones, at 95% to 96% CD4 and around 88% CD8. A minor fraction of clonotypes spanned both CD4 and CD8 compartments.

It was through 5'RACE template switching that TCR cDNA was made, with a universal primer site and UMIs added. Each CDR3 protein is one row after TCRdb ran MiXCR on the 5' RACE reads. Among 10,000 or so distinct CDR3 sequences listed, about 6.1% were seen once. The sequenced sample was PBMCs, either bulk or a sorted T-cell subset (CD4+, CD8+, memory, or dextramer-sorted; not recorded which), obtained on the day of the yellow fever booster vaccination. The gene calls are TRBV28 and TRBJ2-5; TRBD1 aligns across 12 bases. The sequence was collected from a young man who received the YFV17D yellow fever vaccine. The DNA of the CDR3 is TGTGCCAGCAGTTTAAGGGACAGGGGGCGCGGGGAGACCCAGTACTTC. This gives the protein CASSLRDRGRGETQYF.